These 18 T cell receptor beta chains share one sample of origin, sequenced in a study of identical twins. TCRdb reprocessed the 5' RACE reads via MiXCR and lists one record per CDR3 protein. The sample has about 100,000 distinct CDR3 sequences; under 7% are singletons. The sequencing input was memory T cells sorted from blood. Receptors originate from a woman aged 45-65 years in good health.

This clonotype was seen ten or more times. This sequence joins TRBV4-1 and TRBJ1-5; D is undetermined. The CDR3 extends over 17 amino acids. From germline, CDR1 is MGHRA and CDR2 YSYEKL. Trimming cost V 0 bases and J 4 bases, with 16 bases left between them. The CDR3 DNA reads as TGCGCCAGCAGCCAAGAAGGTGCGGGGTGGACTAATCAGCCCCAGCATTTT. Its protein product is CASSQEGAGWTNQPQHF.

This clonotype was seen repeatedly, ten times or more. The CDR3 is CASSKPNTEAFF. CDR3 coding DNA: TGTGCCAGCAGTAAGCCAAACACTGAAGCTTTCTTT. This chain uses TRBV6-5 with TRBJ1-1; D not resolved. V gave up 5 bases and J gave up 2 bases, with 6 bases separating them. There are 12 residues in the CDR3. Germline CDR1 MNHEY, CDR2 SVGAGI.

This clonotype was seen repeatedly, ten times or more. The chain uses TRBV12-3 or TRBV12-4 and TRBJ2-3; 7 bases align to TRBD1. After removal of 2 bases from V and 5 bases from J, the junction contained 13 bases not matched to a gene. This CDR3 is 17 amino acids long. In DNA, the CDR3 is TGTGCCAGCAGTTTATCGCTGGGTCGATCAGGGGGAGATACGCAGTATTTT. Translated, it gives CASSLSLGRSGGDTQYF.

This clonotype was counted ten times or more. This chain uses TRBV5-1 with TRBJ2-2; D gene uncertain. Trimming pared 0 bases from V and 1 base from J, leaving 7 bases between. CDR1 is SGHRS and CDR2 is YFSETQ in the germline V gene. This CDR3 is built from 15 residues. The CDR3 here is CASSLARLNTGELFF. In nucleotides, the CDR3 is TGCGCCAGCAGCTTGGCCAGGTTGAACACCGGGGAGCTGTTTTTT.

The sample holds many counts of this clonotype. This chain joins TRBV12-3 or TRBV12-4 and TRBJ2-4, with D tentatively TRBD1 (5 bases). The CDR3 has 13 amino acids. Deletions cut 6 bases from V and 7 bases from J, with 13 bases between. In DNA, the CDR3 is TGTGCCAGCAGCCTGACAGAATGGAACATTCAGTACTTC. Encoded protein: CASSLTEWNIQYF.

This clonotype has at least ten counts. This rearrangement joins TRBV20-1 to TRBJ2-1; 14 nucleotides line up with TRBD2. V was pared by 5 bases and J by 7 bases, with 7 bases of the junction left unmatched. This CDR3 contains 15 residues. Germline V lookup: CDR1 DFQATT, CDR2 SNEGSKA (reference sequence). CDR3 sequence (DNA): TGCAGTGCTTTGGGACTAGCGGGAGCTGAGAATGAGCAGTTCTTC. This encodes CSALGLAGAENEQFF.

This clonotype was picked up many times. CDR3 amino acids: CSARLDREAGYTF. The CDR3, as DNA: TGCAGTGCACGTCTCGACAGGGAGGCTGGCTACACCTTC. The rearrangement links TRBV20-1 to TRBJ1-2, with 7 bases fitting TRBD1. After removal of 6 bases from V and 7 bases from J, the junction contained 11 bases not matched to a gene. CDR1 is DFQATT and CDR2 is SNEGSKA in the germline V gene (reference sequence). This CDR3 contains 13 residues.

This clonotype was seen only a few times. The chain has TRBV5-1 and TRBJ2-3; 7 bases are a match to TRBD2. The germline CDR1 and CDR2 sequences are SGHRS and YFSETQ. The CDR3 extends over 16 amino acids. The trim removed 0 bases at V and 0 bases at J, leaving 4 bases unmatched. The CDR3 reads CASSLGSGTSTDTQYF. CDR3 DNA sequence: TGCGCCAGCAGCTTGGGGAGCGGGACTAGCACAGATACGCAGTATTTT.

This clonotype was found many times. In DNA form, the CDR3 reads TGTGCCATTGGCCCCCCGGAGGGAACTGAAGCTTTCTTT. Translation gives CAIGPPEGTEAFF. This sequence joins TRBV10-3 and TRBJ1-1; D call uncertain. Germline V gene data show CDR1 as ENHRY and CDR2 as SYGVKD. The V gene lost 9 bases and the J gene lost 5 bases, with 16 bases spanning the gap. The CDR3 totals 13 residues.

This clonotype has ten or more counts. The V call is TRBV20-1, the J call TRBJ1-1; D is uncertain. Germline V gene data show CDR1 as DFQATT and CDR2 as SNEGSKA (reference sequence). Trimming removed 3 bases from V and 3 bases from J, with 14 bases in between. The CDR3 covers 14 residues. In nucleotides, the CDR3 is TGCAGTGCTAGTACGGGCGAAAGGGACACTGAAGCTTTCTTT. Its translation: CSASTGERDTEAFF.

This clonotype was detected many times. This sequence joins TRBV20-1 and TRBJ1-5; D gene ambiguous. This CDR3 is built from 15 residues. The ends were cut back, 0 bases at V and 6 bases at J, with 15 bases in the middle. CDR1 is DFQATT, CDR2 SNEGSKA, per germline (reference sequence). The CDR3 sequence is CSARDNIRDSQPQHF. The CDR3 coding sequence is TGCAGTGCTAGAGATAATATTAGGGATAGTCAGCCCCAGCATTTT.

This clonotype was detected ten times or more. The J gene is TRBJ2-7, the V gene TRBV6-5; D is ambiguous. In germline, CDR1 is MNHEY, CDR2 SVGAGI. The CDR3 loop spans 14 amino acids. The ends were cut back, 6 bases at V and 1 base at J, with 13 bases in the middle. CDR3 in DNA: TGTGCCAGCAGGGTCGACCATCGGTCCTACGAGCAGTACTTC. Amino acids: CASRVDHRSYEQYF.

Many counts were recorded for this clonotype. V and J are TRBV7-8 and TRBJ2-1, with TRBD2 as a possible D gene (6 bases). CDR3 length: 17 amino acids. V was cut by 2 bases and J by 3 bases, with 17 bases left in between. CDR1 and CDR2 from the germline V gene are SGHVS and FQNEAQ. CDR3 region: CASSLTPAPSDYNEQFF. Written as DNA, the CDR3 is TGTGCCAGCAGCTTAACCCCAGCCCCTAGCGACTACAATGAGCAGTTCTTC.

This clonotype was counted ten times or more. The V and J genes are TRBV5-1 and TRBJ1-1, with 7 bases matching TRBD1. J lost 2 bases, V lost 4 bases, and 5 bases had no gene match. The length of the CDR3 is 14 residues. Germline V CDR1 and CDR2: SGHRS, YFSETQ. The CDR3 sequence is CASSVNRGNTEAFF. Here the CDR3 DNA reads TGCGCCAGCAGCGTTAACAGGGGCAACACTGAAGCTTTCTTT. The variable domain in full, completed from reference TRBV5-1 and TRBJ1-1, reads KAGVTQTPRYLIKTRGQQVTLSCSPISGHRSVSWYQQTPGQGLQFLFEYFSETQRNKGNFPGRFSGRQFSNSRSEMNVSTLELGDSALYLCASSVNRGNTEAFFGQGTRLTVV.

Here the CDR3 DNA reads TGCAGTGGTCTGGGGGGACAGGGATACAATGAGCAGTTCTTC. Translated: CSGLGGQGYNEQFF. The chain recombines TRBV20-1 with TRBJ2-1; TRBD1 matches 9 bases. Germline CDR1 DFQATT, CDR2 SNEGSKA (reference sequence). V shed 7 bases and J 4 bases; nucleotides not matched to a gene: 8. This CDR3 has 14 amino acids.

There are a few counts of this clonotype. V usage is TRBV5-6 and J usage is TRBJ2-1, with D possibly being TRBD1 (7 bases). This CDR3 region has 16 residues. The germline gives CDR1 SGHDT, CDR2 YYEEEE. The V gene lost 3 bases and the J gene lost 9 bases, with 22 bases spanning the gap. The CDR3 reads CASSSTPRQGGVEQFF. DNA for the CDR3: TGTGCCAGCAGCTCGACCCCAAGACAGGGAGGCGTTGAGCAGTTCTTC.

The sample holds many counts of this clonotype. This chain uses TRBV24-1 with TRBJ2-3; no clear D gene. The CDR3 totals 15 residues. Germline lookup yields CDR1 KGHDR and CDR2 SFDVKD. The V end was cut by 3 bases, the J end by 2 bases, with 11 bases between. CDR3 nucleotides: TGTGCCACCAGTGATGAAGGACGTCTCACAGATACGCAGTATTTT. Translated: CATSDEGRLTDTQYF.

There are a few counts of this clonotype. The chain couples TRBV20-1 to TRBJ2-7, with TRBD1 matching 8 bases. CDR3 length equals 15 residues. Trimming cost V 0 bases and J 2 bases; bases outside gene matches: 6. Germline CDR1 DFQATT, CDR2 SNEGSKA (reference sequence). CDR3 DNA sequence: TGCAGTGCTAGAGATTTCGCAGGGGGCCCCTACGAGCAGTACTTC. Amino acid sequence: CSARDFAGGPYEQYF.